A selection of T cell receptor beta chains follows, all from one sample in a study of T cells in Graves' hyperthyroidism and ophthalmopathy. TCRdb passed the multiplex PCR reads through MiXCR, listing each CDR3 protein once. This sample has some 760,000 distinct CDR3 sequences, with approximately 14% found just once. The specimen sequenced was blood. The source of these receptors is a woman between 18 and 29 years old with Graves' hyperthyroidism. The CDR3 runs from the conserved cysteine through the conserved F or W.

TRBJ1-1 TRBV3-1 CASSRRQGGMNTEAFF
TRBJ1-5 TRBV28 CASSPDNQPQHF
TRBJ1-5 TRBV7-8 CASSLAYTGGNQPQHF
TRBJ1-2 TRBV20-1 CSAREQVVNGYTF
TRBJ2-2 TRBV11-2 CASSLARGLAKNTGELFF
TRBJ1-5 TRBV19 CASSVPTSNQPQHF
TRBJ2-3 TRBV14 CASSQDKGRGTDTQYF
TRBJ2-1 TRBV6-1 CASSRLAGGYINEQFF
TRBJ1-2 TRBV2 CASLRQGLNYGYTF
TRBJ2-5 TRBV28 CASSLGQGLQETQYF
TRBJ2-1 TRBV24-1 CATSDALVAGGMYNEQFF
TRBJ2-1 TRBV7-9 CASSLGGLALQISLNEQFF
TRBJ2-3 TRBV11-1 CASTIAGGRADTQYF
TRBJ2-3 TRBV7-9 CASSSTRTNTQYF
TRBJ2-7 TRBV7-9 CASSLGDRTHEQYF
TRBJ1-1 TRBV6-1 CASSPRGTGEHFLANTEAFF
TRBJ2-1 TRBV5-1 CASSFSGRHIDEQFF
TRBJ2-7 TRBV29-1 CSVVPRDREPEQYF